The 8 T cell receptor beta chains below all came from one sample that was sequenced in a study of metastatic and nonmetastatic thyroid tumors. Patients underwent thyroid surgery, and none had received any treatment before it. TCRdb re-called the PCR reads via MiXCR. The sample has approximately 7,600 clones; around 38% are singletons. The sequenced material came from tumor tissue. These receptors originate from a female donor with papillary thyroid cancer or a benign thyroid nodule (not recorded which). Some clones in this sample may be carry-over from other donors' samples.

This chain links TRBV20-1 with TRBJ2-7; TRBD2 might be the D (6 bases). With 1 base removed from V and 1 base from J, the gap between germline ends came to 14 bases. The CDR3 covers 15 residues. Germline CDR1 reads DFQATT; CDR2 reads SNEGSKA (reference sequence). The CDR3: CSARGGAVWSYEQYF. Written as DNA, the CDR3 is TGCAGTGCTAGAGGCGGGGCGGTCTGGTCCTACGAGCAGTACTTC.

Ten or more counts support this clone. A much larger clone lies a single base off, so this may be a read error. The chain joins TRBV7-2 to TRBJ2-1, with D perhaps TRBD2 (6 bases). The CDR3 runs to 13 residues. The germline V gene encodes CDR1 SGHTA and CDR2 FQGNSA. The CDR3 nucleotides read TGTGCCAGCAGCCGGGACTGGTACAATAAGCAGTTCTTC. Translating gives CASSRDWYNKQFF.

This chain links TRBV3-1 with TRBJ1-6, with 8 bases identical to TRBD1. Trimming took 5 bases from V and 9 from J; bases not matched to a gene: 9. Germline lookup yields CDR1 LGHDT and CDR2 YNNKEL (reference sequence). The CDR3 consists of 15 residues. CDR3 sequence reads: CASSSRQGNISPLHF. The CDR3 nucleotides read TGTGCCAGCAGCTCACGACAGGGGAACATTTCACCCCTCCACTTT.

The rearrangement links TRBV20-1 to TRBJ1-5; possibly TRBD1 for D (5 bases). V was clipped by 1 base and J by 6 bases, with 13 bases between them. The CDR3 loop spans 14 amino acids. CDR1 DFQATT and CDR2 SNEGSKA come from the germline V gene (reference sequence). The CDR3: CSARGDGVIQPQHF. In DNA, the CDR3 is TGCAGTGCTAGAGGGGACGGGGTCATTCAGCCCCAGCATTTT.

Only a few counts were recorded for this clone. The chain joins TRBV6-1 to TRBJ2-7; TRBD2 matches at 13 bases. V shed 5 bases, J shed 4 bases, and the junction held 5 bases outside the gene matches. The CDR3 loop spans 15 amino acids. Looked up from germline, CDR1 is MNHNS and CDR2 is SASEGT. The chain's CDR3 is CASSQGTSGNYEQYF. Written as DNA, the CDR3 is TGTGCCAGCAGTCAAGGGACTAGCGGGAATTACGAGCAGTACTTC.

About this clone: A read error may account for a junction end that differs from germline. The chain employs TRBV5-1 and TRBJ2-3; TRBD2 is a possible D gene (7 bases). The CDR3 totals 15 residues. Germline V gives CDR1 SGHRS, CDR2 YFSETQ. Written as DNA, the CDR3 is TGCGCCAGCAGCTCGGGGGGCAGTGGCACAGATACGCATTACTTT. This encodes CASSSGGSGTDTHYF.

By share, this clone counts as medium-sized. The chain employs TRBV10-2 and TRBJ1-5, with 7 nucleotides matching TRBD1. The V gene's germline CDR1 is WSHSY and CDR2 SAAADI. The CDR3 consists of 13 residues. Losses at the gene ends were 5 bases for V and 7 bases for J; bases not matched to a gene: 5. The CDR3 DNA follows: TGCGCCAGCAGTACAGGGGATCGGCAGCCCCAGCATTTT. Its translation: CASSTGDRQPQHF.

This chain joins TRBV11-2 and TRBJ1-5; D is possibly TRBD1 (6 bases). V lost 0 bases, J lost 15 bases, and 15 bases lay in between. CDR1 is SGHAT and CDR2 is FQNNGV in the germline V gene. This CDR3 has 13 amino acids. The CDR3 bases are TGTGCCAGCAGCTTAGAGAGGACAGAAATCCTGCATTTT. Amino acid sequence: CASSLERTEILHF.